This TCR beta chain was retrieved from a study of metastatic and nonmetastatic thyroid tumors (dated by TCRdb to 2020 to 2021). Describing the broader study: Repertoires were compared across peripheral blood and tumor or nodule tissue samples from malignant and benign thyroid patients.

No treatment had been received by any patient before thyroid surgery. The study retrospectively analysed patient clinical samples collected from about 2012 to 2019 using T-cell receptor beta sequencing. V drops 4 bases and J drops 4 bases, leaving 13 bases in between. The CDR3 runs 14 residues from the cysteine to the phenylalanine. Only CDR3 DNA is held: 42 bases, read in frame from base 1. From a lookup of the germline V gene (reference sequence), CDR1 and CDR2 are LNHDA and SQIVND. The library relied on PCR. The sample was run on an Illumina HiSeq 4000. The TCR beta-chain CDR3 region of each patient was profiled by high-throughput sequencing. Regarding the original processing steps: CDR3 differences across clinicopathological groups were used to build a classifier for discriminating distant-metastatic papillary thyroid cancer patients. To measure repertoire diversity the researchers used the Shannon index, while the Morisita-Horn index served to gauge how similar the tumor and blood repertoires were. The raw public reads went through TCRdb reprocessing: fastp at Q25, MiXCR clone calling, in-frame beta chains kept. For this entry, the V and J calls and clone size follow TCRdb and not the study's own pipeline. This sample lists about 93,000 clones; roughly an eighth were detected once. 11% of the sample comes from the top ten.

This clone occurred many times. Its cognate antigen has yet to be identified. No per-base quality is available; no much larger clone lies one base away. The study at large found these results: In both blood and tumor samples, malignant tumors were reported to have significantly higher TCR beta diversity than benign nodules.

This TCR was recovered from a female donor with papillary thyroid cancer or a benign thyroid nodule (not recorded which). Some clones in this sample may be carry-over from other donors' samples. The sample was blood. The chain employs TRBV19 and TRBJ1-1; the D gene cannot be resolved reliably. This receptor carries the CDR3 CASSTPRASTEAFF. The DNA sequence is TGTGCCAGTAGTACCCCAAGGGCCAGCACTGAAGCTTTCTTT. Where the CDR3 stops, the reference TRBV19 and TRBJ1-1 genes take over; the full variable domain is DGGITQSPKYLFRKEGQNVTLSCEQNLNHDAMYWYRQDPGQGLRLIYYSQIVNDFQKGDIAEGYSVSREKKESFPLTVTSAQKNPTAFYLCASSTPRASTEAFFGQGTRLTVV.